The rows below give T cell receptor beta chains drawn from one sample of a study of blood T cell repertoires in COVID-19. Measured with immunoSEQ multiplex PCR; TCRdb has only the in-frame clones, and not every one. The sample lists roughly 11,000 clones, around 85% occurring once. The sequencing input was peripheral blood. The receptors here all came from a human donor in a cohort sampled during active COVID-19. Both conserved end residues are part of each CDR3. Fields, in order: D gene, V gene, clone size, J gene, CDR3 protein, CDR3 DNA. The D gene is left open where the match is weak. Rows give clone size only sometimes, using once, few, many, or a class for an expanded clone.

TRBD1	TRBV24-1	NA	TRBJ2-1	CATSDLSVGTGYNVQFF	TGTGCCACCAGTGATTTGTCGGTCGGGACAGGGTACAACGTGCAGTTCTTC
NA	TRBV6-5	NA	TRBJ1-1	CASSPRTDTEAFF	TGTGCCAGCAGCCCGAGGACAGACACTGAAGCTTTCTTT
NA	TRBV19	large	TRBJ1-5	CASSIWTAWHF	TGTGCCAGTAGTATATGGACAGCATGGCATTTT
TRBD1	TRBV5-1	NA	TRBJ1-6	CASSTGQENSPLHF	TGCGCCAGCAGCACCGGACAGGAAAATTCACCCCTCCACTTT
NA	TRBV6-5	NA	TRBJ2-5	CASSYSLAGETQYF	TGTGCCAGCAGTTACTCCCTAGCCGGCGAGACCCAGTACTTC
TRBD2	TRBV3-1/TRBV3-2	NA	TRBJ2-3	CASSPLAGSTDTQYF	TGTGCCAGCAGCCCCTTAGCGGGTAGCACAGATACGCAGTATTTT
NA	TRBV29-1	NA	TRBJ2-7	CSVADSSYEQYF	TGCAGCGTGGCCGACAGCTCCTACGAGCAGTACTTC
NA	TRBV5-1	NA	TRBJ1-1	CASSPSGGITEAFF	TGCGCCAGCAGCCCGTCGGGCGGGATAACTGAAGCTTTCTTT
NA	TRBV4-1	NA	TRBJ2-1	CASSLRAAREVSEQFF	TGCGCCAGCAGCCTCCGGGCCGCCAGGGAGGTGAGTGAGCAGTTCTTC
TRBD2	TRBV3-1/TRBV3-2	NA	TRBJ2-5	CASSQGGFKTQYF	TGTGCCAGCAGCCAGGGAGGGTTTAAGACCCAGTACTTC
TRBD2	TRBV11-3	NA	TRBJ2-1	CASSSGTSWNEQFF	TGTGCCAGCAGCTCTGGGACTAGCTGGAATGAGCAGTTCTTC
TRBD2	TRBV7-8	NA	TRBJ2-2	CASSRASSGRGGELFF	TGTGCCAGCAGCCGAGCCTCTAGCGGGAGGGGCGGGGAGCTGTTTTTT
TRBD1	TRBV5-8	NA	TRBJ1-5	CASSRDRVYQPQHF	TGTGCCAGCAGTCGGGACAGGGTCTATCAGCCCCAGCATTTT
NA	TRBV2	NA	TRBJ1-2	CASSDASPGGYGYTF	TGTGCCAGCAGTGATGCCTCTCCCGGAGGCTATGGCTACACCTTC
NA	TRBV4-1	NA	TRBJ2-1	CASSPIAETVYNEQFF	TGCGCCAGCAGCCCCATAGCGGAGACCGTCTACAATGAGCAGTTCTTC
TRBD1	TRBV5-4	NA	TRBJ2-5	CASSLNRGRETQYF	TGTGCCAGCAGCTTGAACAGGGGCCGAGAGACCCAGTACTTC
TRBD1	TRBV27	NA	TRBJ1-2	CASSSALTGGNYGYTF	TGTGCCAGCAGTTCCGCTTTGACAGGGGGCAACTATGGCTACACCTTC
TRBD2	TRBV2	NA	TRBJ2-3	CASSSLAGAGTQYF	TGTGCCAGCAGTAGTCTAGCGGGAGCTGGTACGCAGTATTTT
NA	TRBV3-1/TRBV3-2	NA	TRBJ1-6	CASSQGGDTSPLHF	TGTGCCAGCAGCCAAGGAGGTGATACTTCACCCCTCCACTTT
NA	TRBV7-2	few	TRBJ2-1	CASSSFPGRNEQFF	TGTGCCAGCAGCTCTTTTCCGGGAAGGAATGAGCAGTTCTTC
TRBD1	TRBV5-1	NA	TRBJ2-5	CASRVGQGQETQYF	TGCGCCAGCAGGGTAGGACAGGGACAAGAGACCCAGTACTTC
NA	TRBV9	NA	TRBJ2-7	CASSSGLGEQYF	TGTGCCAGCAGTTCAGGGTTAGGGGAGCAGTACTTC
TRBD1	TRBV12-3/TRBV12-4	NA	TRBJ1-2	CASSQGTGETF	TGTGCCAGCAGCCAGGGGACAGGGGAGACCTTC
NA	TRBV7-2	NA	TRBJ1-2	CASSPFDRLDGYTF	TGTGCCAGCAGCCCCTTCGACAGACTGGATGGCTACACCTTC
NA	TRBV9	NA	TRBJ2-1	CASSEQGTGDNEQFF	TGTGCCAGCAGCGAACAGGGTACGGGCGACAATGAGCAGTTCTTC
TRBD2	TRBV6-6	NA	TRBJ2-6	CASFRGAGANVLTF	TGTGCCAGCTTCCGGGGGGCTGGGGCCAACGTCCTGACTTTC
TRBD2	TRBV28	NA	TRBJ2-1	CASSPLSGTTFYNEQFF	TGTGCCAGCAGTCCTCTAAGCGGGACTACCTTCTACAATGAGCAGTTCTTC
TRBD1	TRBV11-2	NA	TRBJ1-6	CASSRTGESYNSPLHF	TGTGCCAGCTCTAGGACAGGGGAGTCCTATAATTCACCCCTCCACTTT
TRBD1	TRBV18	once	TRBJ2-5	CASSPLTGVGETQYF	TGTGCCAGCTCACCACTGACAGGGGTGGGAGAGACCCAGTACTTC
NA	TRBV28	NA	TRBJ2-5	CASSLNYQETQYF	TGTGCCAGCAGTTTAAACTACCAAGAGACCCAGTACTTC
TRBD1	TRBV10-2	NA	TRBJ1-5	CASSLSTGPGNQPQHF	TGCGCCAGCAGTCTCTCGACAGGGCCGGGGAATCAGCCCCAGCATTTT